In this sample, the clone carrying this T cell receptor (beta chain) turned up a few times. This sample was included in a study of early T cells in non-severe SARS-CoV-2 infection. In the study overall: Unsorted whole blood bulk RNA was sequenced, with unpaired chains.

TCRdb processed the 5' RACE reads anew with MiXCR; each CDR3 protein has one entry. The sample includes over 50,000 distinct CDR3 sequences, under 8.5% of them seen just once. CDR3 size: 15 residues. Germline CDR1 and CDR2: LGHDT and YNNKEL (reference sequence). With 4 bases clipped from V and 6 bases from J, the junction kept 10 bases outside the gene matches. The sequenced sample consisted of whole blood. The sequence was collected from an adult who was a healthcare worker with PCR-confirmed SARS-CoV-2 infection or an uninfected control (not recorded which). The chain carries TRBV3-1 and TRBJ2-7; 9 bases are shared with TRBD1. CDR3 in amino acids: CASSRGQGFLGEQYF. Written as DNA, the CDR3 is TGTGCCAGCAGCCGAGGACAGGGGTTCCTTGGCGAGCAGTACTTC.